This T cell receptor beta chain was identified during a study of cytomegalovirus exposure and HLA in healthy donors. Healthy bone marrow donors made up the cohort. J gave up 4 bases and V 2 bases, and 6 bases lay outside the gene matches. The germline V gene encodes CDR1 WSHSY and CDR2 SAAADI. The CDR3 is 15 amino acids. 60 Vbeta and 13 Jbeta primers were used in PCR. Sequencing was performed with immunoSEQ multiplex PCR; in TCRdb, only in-frame clones are kept and a portion is missing. The sample lists under 150,000 clones, 79% occurring once. The specimen was PBMCs. The V call is TRBV10-2, the J call TRBJ1-1, with 8 bases that match TRBD1. The sequence was obtained from a female donor in good health and CMV-seronegative. CDR3: CASSEPSTGGTEAFF. The CDR3 nucleotides are TGCGCCAGCAGTGAGCCAAGCACAGGGGGCACTGAAGCTTTCTTT.